This T cell receptor (beta chain) derives from a study of metastatic and nonmetastatic thyroid tumors. No patient had received any treatment before thyroid surgery. TCRdb reassembled clones from the PCR reads with MiXCR. The sample yields about 17,000 clones, 26% seen once. Looked up from germline, CDR1 is SGHTA and CDR2 is FQGNSA. This CDR3 is 13 amino acids long. This clone was seen ten or more times. Compared with germline, one end of the junction differs, possibly owing to a read error. The sequence came from a female donor with papillary thyroid cancer or a benign thyroid nodule (not recorded which). Some clones in this sample may be carry-over from other donors' samples. The chain carries TRBV7-2 and TRBJ2-5, with TRBD2 matching 9 bases. The sequencing sample was made of tumor tissue. The CDR3 nucleotides are TGTGCCAGCAGCTCTATACTAGCGGGCACAAAGAACTTC. Protein sequence: CASSSILAGTKNF.